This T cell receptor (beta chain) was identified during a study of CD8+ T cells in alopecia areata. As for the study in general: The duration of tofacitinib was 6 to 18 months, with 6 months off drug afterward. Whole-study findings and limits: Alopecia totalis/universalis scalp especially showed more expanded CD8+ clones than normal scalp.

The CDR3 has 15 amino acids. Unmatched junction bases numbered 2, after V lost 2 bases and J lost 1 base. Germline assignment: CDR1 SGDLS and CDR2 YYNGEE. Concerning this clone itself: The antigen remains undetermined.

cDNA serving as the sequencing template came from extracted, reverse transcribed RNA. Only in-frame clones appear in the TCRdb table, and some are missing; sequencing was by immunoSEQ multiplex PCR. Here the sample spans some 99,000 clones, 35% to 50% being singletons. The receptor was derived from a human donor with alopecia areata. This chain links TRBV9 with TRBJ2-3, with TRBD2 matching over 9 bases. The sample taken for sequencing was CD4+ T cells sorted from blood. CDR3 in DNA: TGTGCCAGCAGCGTTGCTAGCGGGGGCACAGATACGCAGTATTTT. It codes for CASSVASGGTDTQYF.